A single sample gave rise to the 10 T cell receptor beta chains below, sequenced in a study of molecular identifiers for immune sequencing clone quantification. TCRdb itself ran the PCR reads through MiXCR, one entry per CDR3 protein. The table includes 35,000 or so distinct CDR3 sequences, approximately 18% detected once. The specimen sequenced was naive CD8+ T cells from blood, with Jurkat cell RNA spiked in. Subset noted: FACS-sorted CD8+CD4-CCR7+CD45RA+ naive T cells. The receptor set was obtained from a human donor in good health. Some libraries in this study had Jurkat cell RNA spiked in.

Turning to this clonotype: One base away lies a much larger clone, so this may be a sequencing read error. The gene calls are TRBV28 and TRBJ2-7; D may be TRBD2 (5 bases). Germline CDR1 is MDHEN and CDR2 is SYDVKM. Trimming stripped 8 bases from V and 0 bases from J, with 20 bases between. The length of the CDR3 is 16 residues. CDR3 sequence reads: CASSALWELSSYEQYF. CDR3 DNA sequence: TGTGCCAGCTCCGCCCTTTGGGAGTTGTCCTCCTACGAGCAGTACTTC.

This clonotype was seen a few times. The rearrangement joins TRBV18 to TRBJ1-4; D is perhaps TRBD1 (5 bases). Germline lookup yields CDR1 KGHSH and CDR2 LQKENI. Trimming took 6 bases from V and 6 from J, leaving 17 bases between them. The CDR3 is made up of 15 amino acids. This CDR3 reads CASSSDSLGDEKLFF. The CDR3 DNA reads as TGTGCCAGCTCTTCGGACTCTCTGGGGGATGAAAAACTGTTTTTT.

This clonotype was observed at least ten times. V gene TRBV5-1 combines with J gene TRBJ2-7; D gene ambiguous. Germline CDR1 reads SGHRS; CDR2 reads YFSETQ. The length of the CDR3 is 13 residues. Trimming cost V 4 bases and J 3 bases, with 11 bases left between them. The CDR3 loop is CASSPNTYYEQYF. Here the CDR3 DNA reads TGCGCCAGCAGCCCCAACACGTACTACGAGCAGTACTTC.

The CDR3 here is CASSFYRDPYYEQYF. The DNA for the CDR3 is TGTGCCAGCAGCTTCTACCGGGACCCTTACTACGAGCAGTACTTC. The gene calls are TRBV13 and TRBJ2-7; D possibly uses TRBD1 or TRBD2 (5 bases each). The CDR3 is 15 residues long. Trimming took off 3 bases at V and 3 bases at J, with 15 bases between the two ends. Germline lookup yields CDR1 PRHDT and CDR2 FYEKMQ (reference sequence).

This clonotype was counted ten times or more. The chain combines TRBV7-6 with TRBJ2-1; 7 bases agree with TRBD2. The length of the CDR3 is 13 residues. In germline, CDR1 is SGHVS, CDR2 FNYEAQ. The junction had 3 bases not matched to a gene; V was cut back by 1 base and J by 9 bases. CDR3: CASSLGLAVEQFF. CDR3 in DNA: TGTGCCAGCAGCTTAGGACTAGCAGTTGAGCAGTTCTTC.

The chain is built from TRBV7-6 and TRBJ2-2, with 7 nucleotides matching TRBD2. The germline V gene has CDR1 SGHVS and CDR2 FNYEAQ. CDR3 length equals 16 residues. V lost 1 base, J lost 3 bases, and 5 bases stayed unmatched. This CDR3 is CASSLGGGRYTGELFF. The CDR3 DNA follows: TGTGCCAGCAGCTTAGGTGGCGGGAGATACACCGGGGAGCTGTTTTTT.

In the case of this clonotype: Given a much more abundant clone one base away, this may be a read error. This chain uses TRBV20-1 with TRBJ2-7; perhaps D is TRBD1 or TRBD2 (5 bases each). This CDR3 is built from 13 residues. Germline V gene sequence: CDR1 DFQATT, CDR2 SNEGSKA (reference sequence). V dropped 6 bases and J dropped 2 bases, with 14 bases sitting between them. The CDR3 bases are TGCAGTGCCCCAACACGGGACCCCTACGAGCAGTACTTC. Translation: CSAPTRDPYEQYF.

Only a few counts were recorded for this clonotype. Germline and junction disagree at one end, which may indicate a read error. The chain joins TRBV29-1 to TRBJ2-1; 10 bases are a match to TRBD2. CDR1 is SQVTM and CDR2 is ANQGSEA in the germline V gene. The CDR3 loop spans 14 amino acids. CDR3 in DNA: TGCAGCGCTGAAGGCCTAGCGGGAGACAATGAGCAGTTCTTC. Residues: CSAEGLAGDNEQFF.

This clonotype has a count of ten or more. The chain recombines TRBV14 with TRBJ2-5; 9 bases map to TRBD2. Trimming took 0 bases from V and 2 from J; bases not matched to a gene: 1. CDR3 size: 15 residues. The germline CDR1 and CDR2 sequences are SGHDN and FVKESK. CDR3 in DNA: TGTGCCAGCAGCCAAGAGACTAGCGGACAAGAGACCCAGTACTTC. Its translation is CASSQETSGQETQYF.

This clonotype was recorded a few times. The CDR3 reads CASIGGNEQFF. The CDR3 DNA reads TGTGCCAGCATAGGGGGCAATGAGCAGTTCTTC. The V and J genes are TRBV6-5 and TRBJ2-1; TRBD1 might be the D (6 bases). Germline loops: CDR1 MNHEY, CDR2 SVGAGI. This CDR3 has 11 residues. The V and J ends lost 7 bases and 6 bases respectively, with 7 bases between them.